A selection of T cell receptor beta chains follows, all from one sample in a study of neurological immune-mediated disorders. One entry per CDR3 protein results from TCRdb running MiXCR on the 5' RACE reads. The sample has around 15,000 distinct CDR3 sequences, around 9.7% seen once. Sequencing used CD8+ T cells from blood. These receptors were taken from a man aged 50 to 60 in good health. CDR3s include the opening cysteine and the closing phenylalanine or tryptophan. The order of the fields is J gene, V gene, D gene, CDR3 protein. A D gene is named only where the DNA matches it firmly.

j_call: TRBJ2-2
v_call: TRBV12-3/TRBV12-4
d_call: TRBD1
cdr3_aa: CASSAELTGGTGELFF

j_call: TRBJ2-5
v_call: TRBV7-2
d_call: .
cdr3_aa: CASSPIPETQYF

j_call: TRBJ2-4
v_call: TRBV5-1
d_call: TRBD1
cdr3_aa: CASSLGDRQVAKNIQYF

j_call: TRBJ2-5
v_call: TRBV7-3
d_call: .
cdr3_aa: CASSLYREGVQYF

j_call: TRBJ2-1
v_call: TRBV20-1
d_call: TRBD1
cdr3_aa: CSARSNDRVEQFF

j_call: TRBJ1-6
v_call: TRBV7-2
d_call: .
cdr3_aa: CASSHPLGVQNSPLHF

j_call: TRBJ2-1
v_call: TRBV29-1
d_call: .
cdr3_aa: CSIRDSSYNEQFF

j_call: TRBJ2-5
v_call: TRBV20-1
d_call: TRBD2
cdr3_aa: CSAREGLAGETQYF

j_call: TRBJ2-2
v_call: TRBV28
d_call: .
cdr3_aa: CASSRHGTGELFF

j_call: TRBJ2-7
v_call: TRBV6-2/TRBV6-3
d_call: .
cdr3_aa: CASSYLRDQGFGWGEQYF

j_call: TRBJ2-3
v_call: TRBV9
d_call: .
cdr3_aa: CASSVGGTPDTQYF

j_call: TRBJ2-1
v_call: TRBV11-2
d_call: .
cdr3_aa: CASSLLRDWPSYNEQFF

j_call: TRBJ2-1
v_call: TRBV7-9
d_call: TRBD2
cdr3_aa: CASSGTSESYNEQFF

j_call: TRBJ2-6
v_call: TRBV30
d_call: .
cdr3_aa: CAWSVQGSSSGANVLTF

j_call: TRBJ2-1
v_call: TRBV18
d_call: .
cdr3_aa: CASSPPELGYEQFF

j_call: TRBJ2-7
v_call: TRBV2
d_call: .
cdr3_aa: CASSDGGPYEQYF

j_call: TRBJ2-1
v_call: TRBV5-1
d_call: TRBD2
cdr3_aa: CASSLRGRANEQFF

j_call: TRBJ2-1
v_call: TRBV5-1
d_call: TRBD2
cdr3_aa: CASSPTSGRSEQFF

j_call: TRBJ2-1
v_call: TRBV5-1
d_call: TRBD2
cdr3_aa: CASSLRIAGVNEQFF

j_call: TRBJ2-4
v_call: TRBV4-1
d_call: .
cdr3_aa: CASSQEGPLAKNIQYF

j_call: TRBJ2-4
v_call: TRBV20-1
d_call: .
cdr3_aa: CSAAPGLQNIQYF

j_call: TRBJ2-2
v_call: TRBV29-1
d_call: .
cdr3_aa: CSVLFTGELFF

j_call: TRBJ2-7
v_call: TRBV20-1
d_call: .
cdr3_aa: CSASESLGSEQYF

j_call: TRBJ2-5
v_call: TRBV4-1
d_call: .
cdr3_aa: CASSQVGLGDRETQYF

j_call: TRBJ2-1
v_call: TRBV7-2
d_call: .
cdr3_aa: CASSLTWGSSYNEQFF

j_call: TRBJ1-1
v_call: TRBV29-1
d_call: TRBD1
cdr3_aa: CSGRTGHIEAFF

j_call: TRBJ2-1
v_call: TRBV7-8
d_call: TRBD1
cdr3_aa: CANTPGQGADEQFF

j_call: TRBJ1-5
v_call: TRBV28
d_call: TRBD1
cdr3_aa: CASSTRFPRTGENQPQHF

j_call: TRBJ2-5
v_call: TRBV27
d_call: TRBD2
cdr3_aa: CASSRTSGRVQTQYF

j_call: TRBJ1-6
v_call: TRBV28
d_call: .
cdr3_aa: CASTFDDSPLHF

j_call: TRBJ2-7
v_call: TRBV3-1
d_call: .
cdr3_aa: CASSPSPGTFHEQYF

j_call: TRBJ2-2
v_call: TRBV7-2
d_call: TRBD2
cdr3_aa: CASSFGTSNTGELFF

j_call: TRBJ1-4
v_call: TRBV12-3/TRBV12-4
d_call: .
cdr3_aa: CASSSLRGYNEKLFF

j_call: TRBJ2-7
v_call: TRBV28
d_call: .
cdr3_aa: CASTLHLAGLYEQCF

j_call: TRBJ1-4
v_call: TRBV4-2
d_call: .
cdr3_aa: CASSQDVLTTNEKLFF

j_call: TRBJ2-7
v_call: TRBV9
d_call: TRBD1
cdr3_aa: CASSGRDRDYEQYF

j_call: TRBJ2-1
v_call: TRBV3-1
d_call: TRBD2
cdr3_aa: CASSQGPLAGVANEQFF

j_call: TRBJ2-7
v_call: TRBV7-9
d_call: .
cdr3_aa: CASSPAGYYEQYF

j_call: TRBJ2-3
v_call: TRBV29-1
d_call: TRBD2
cdr3_aa: CSVAGLAGSDTQYF

j_call: TRBJ2-2
v_call: TRBV15
d_call: .
cdr3_aa: CATSRGGIGELFF

j_call: TRBJ2-3
v_call: TRBV24-1
d_call: TRBD2
cdr3_aa: CATSDLISGASTDTQYF

j_call: TRBJ1-6
v_call: TRBV27
d_call: TRBD1
cdr3_aa: CASSPFQGAGSPLHF